This TCR beta chain was sequenced for a study of CD8 T cells in ankylosing spondylitis. The CDR3 has 16 residues. V trimming: 5 bases; J trimming: 4 bases; junction bases outside the gene matches: 10. As concerns this clonotype: Its matching antigen is unknown.

TCRdb passed the 5' RACE reads through MiXCR, listing each CDR3 protein once. Of around 280,000 distinct CDR3 sequences in the sample, 15% to 20% are singletons; the top ten hold 7.8%. Study observations and caveats: A TCR beta motif of roughly 8 highly homologous variants seemed to mark ankylosing spondylitis blood. Clones linked to disease were reported to show significant enrichment in matched ankylosing spondylitis synovial fluid.

The specimen sequenced was blood, either unsorted or a sorted T cell fraction (not recorded which). This TCR was sampled from a male donor with ankylosing spondylitis or in good health (not recorded which). The chain combines TRBV12-3 or TRBV12-4 with TRBJ2-2; 7 positions match TRBD2. The CDR3 region has the DNA TGTGCCAGCAGTCCCCCCGGGAGGAGGCCCACCGGGGAGCTGTTTTTT. Residues: CASSPPGRRPTGELFF.